These 18 T cell receptor beta chains were all obtained from the same sample, sequenced in a study of T cell responses to AZD1222 COVID-19 vaccine. The repertoire was sequenced with immunoSEQ multiplex PCR; TCRdb's copy has only in-frame clones and lacks some. This table has about 140,000 clones, over 90% appearing once. This specimen was peripheral blood, taken on day 0 of MenACWY control vaccination. The receptors were gathered from an adult in good health.

The CDR3: CASSPRGGLSGNTIYF. CDR3 DNA: TGTGCCAGCTCACCAAGAGGGGGCCTCTCTGGAAACACCATATATTTT. V usage is TRBV18 and J usage is TRBJ1-3; 7 nucleotides agree with TRBD1. The CDR3 extends over 16 amino acids. Germline V gene lookup returns CDR1 KGHSH and CDR2 LQKENI. Unmatched junction bases numbered 4, after V lost 2 bases and J lost 0 bases.

The chain employs TRBV12-3 or TRBV12-4 and TRBJ1-1, with a weak D call TRBD1 (5 bases). CDR3 length: 11 residues. Between the trimmed V and J ends, which lost 6 bases and 9 bases, there was a span of 11 bases. The CDR3 sequence is CASSRTGKAFF. CDR3 bases: TGTGCCAGCAGCCGAACAGGAAAAGCTTTCTTT.

The chain carries TRBV10-3 and TRBJ1-1; D remains unclear. The germline V gene has CDR1 ENHRY and CDR2 SYGVKD. This CDR3 is built from 11 residues. Trimming removed 2 bases at V and 7 bases at J, with 5 bases between. As DNA, the CDR3 is TGTGCCATCAGTGAGGACGGTGAAGCTTTCTTT. Amino acid sequence: CAISEDGEAFF.

The chain uses TRBV7-2 and TRBJ1-1; no reliable D call. The CDR3 loop spans 13 amino acids. Trimming took off 5 bases at V and 0 bases at J, with 7 bases between the two ends. Germline CDR1 and CDR2: SGHTA and FQGNSA. Written as DNA, the CDR3 is TGTGCCAGCAGCGGCAGAGTGAACACTGAAGCTTTCTTT. Its translation: CASSGRVNTEAFF.

V gene TRBV5-1 combines with J gene TRBJ2-5; possibly TRBD1 or TRBD2 for D (5 bases each). This CDR3 is 14 amino acids long. CDR1 and CDR2 from the germline V gene are SGHRS and YFSETQ. V lost 0 bases to trimming and J lost 1 base, with 7 bases between them. CDR3 region: CASSLAGAQETQYF. The CDR3, as DNA: TGCGCCAGCAGCTTGGCCGGGGCCCAAGAGACCCAGTACTTC.

The chain uses TRBV10-3 and TRBJ2-7; D unclear. Germline-derived CDR1 and CDR2 are ENHRY and SYGVKD. V was clipped by 3 bases and J by 3 bases, with 18 bases between them. The CDR3 has 16 residues. The CDR3 loop is CAISESVGQSLYEQYF. DNA of the CDR3: TGTGCCATCAGTGAATCAGTCGGGCAGTCACTCTACGAGCAGTACTTC.

The chain joins TRBV4-1 to TRBJ2-1; possible D gene TRBD2, 6 bases. The CDR3 is made up of 16 amino acids. Trimming removed 0 bases at V and 3 bases at J, with 12 bases between. CDR1 MGHRA and CDR2 YSYEKL come from the germline V gene. CDR3 coding DNA: TGCGCCAGCAGCCAAGACTTCCCGGGGGTCTACAATGAGCAGTTCTTC. Translation: CASSQDFPGVYNEQFF.

This chain links TRBV5-5 with TRBJ1-2, with 8 bases matching TRBD1. Germline-derived CDR1 and CDR2 are SGHKS and YYEKEE (reference sequence). This CDR3 is built from 12 residues. The junction had 4 bases not matched to a gene; V was cut back by 4 bases and J by 8 bases. The CDR3 sequence: CASSGWTGGYTF. DNA for the CDR3: TGTGCCAGCAGCGGGTGGACAGGGGGCTACACCTTC.

The CDR3 bases are TGCGCCAGCAGCCAACGAGATGATTCACCCCTCCACTTT. It yields the protein CASSQRDDSPLHF. The chain has TRBV4-3 and TRBJ1-6; D ambiguous. The V end was cut by 2 bases, the J end by 8 bases, with 7 bases between. This CDR3 comprises 13 residues. Germline V gene sequence: CDR1 LGHNA, CDR2 YSLEER.

The V call is TRBV24-1, the J call TRBJ1-1; 8 bases fit TRBD1. The CDR3 is 14 amino acids. V shed 5 bases and J 11 bases; nucleotides not matched to a gene: 12. Germline loops: CDR1 KGHDR, CDR2 SFDVKD. CDR3 in amino acids: CATSGGRTDRGAFF. Here the CDR3 DNA reads TGTGCCACCAGTGGTGGGAGAACAGACAGGGGCGCTTTCTTT.

This sequence joins TRBV4-3 and TRBJ2-7, with D uncertain. The V end was cut by 2 bases, the J end by 5 bases, with 10 bases between. Germline V gives CDR1 LGHNA, CDR2 YSLEER. The CDR3 contains 13 residues. CDR3 sequence: CASSQNLGDEQYF. The CDR3 DNA sequence: TGCGCCAGCAGCCAAAACTTGGGCGACGAGCAGTACTTC.

The rearrangement uses TRBV7-8 and TRBJ1-1; D is unresolved. V lost 4 bases, J lost 0 bases, and 18 bases lay in between. Germline CDR1 is SGHVS and CDR2 is FQNEAQ. CDR3 size: 17 residues. CDR3 protein: CASSSTLMSWMNTEAFF. The CDR3 nucleotides read TGTGCCAGCAGCTCCACGCTTATGAGTTGGATGAACACTGAAGCTTTCTTT.

V is TRBV20-1 and J is TRBJ1-1, with D possibly matching TRBD1 (5 bases). Germline CDR1 and CDR2: DFQATT and SNEGSKA (reference sequence). Between the trimmed V and J ends, which lost 2 bases and 7 bases, there was a span of 8 bases. The CDR3 has 11 amino acids. The CDR3 spells CSARQGFEAFF. The CDR3, as DNA: TGCAGTGCTAGACAGGGTTTTGAAGCTTTCTTT.

This sequence joins TRBV4-1 and TRBJ2-3; D is possibly TRBD2 (6 bases). CDR1 MGHRA and CDR2 YSYEKL come from the germline V gene. The V end was cut by 0 bases, the J end by 4 bases, with 11 bases between. The CDR3 loop spans 15 amino acids. In nucleotides, the CDR3 is TGCGCCAGCAGCCAAGAAATCCCGGGGGCAGATACGCAGTATTTT. Protein product: CASSQEIPGADTQYF.

This chain uses TRBV7-6 with TRBJ2-2, with 8 positions matching TRBD1. The germline CDR1 and CDR2 sequences are SGHVS and FNYEAQ. This CDR3 comprises 17 residues. J was trimmed by 0 bases and V by 1 base; bases with no gene match: 4. CDR3 nucleotides: TGTGCCAGCAGCTTAGGGTCGGGACAGGCGAACACCGGGGAGCTGTTTTTT. This sequence encodes CASSLGSGQANTGELFF.

This chain links TRBV2 with TRBJ2-7; the match to TRBD1 covers 7 bases. The V segment lost 2 bases and the J segment 7 bases; nucleotides outside the gene matches: 8. Per germline, CDR1 SNHLY and CDR2 FYNNEI. CDR3 length: 14 amino acids. The CDR3 sequence is CASSESRGSEEQYF. As DNA, the CDR3 is TGTGCCAGCAGTGAAAGCAGGGGGTCTGAAGAGCAGTACTTC.

The chain joins TRBV18 to TRBJ2-3; TRBD1 matches at 10 bases. V gave up 3 bases and J gave up 4 bases; unmatched junction bases: 4. The CDR3 consists of 15 residues. From germline, CDR1 is KGHSH and CDR2 LQKENI. CDR3 in amino acids: CASSPPGTGADTQYF. CDR3 sequence (DNA): TGTGCCAGCTCACCCCCTGGGACAGGGGCAGATACGCAGTATTTT.

The table lists this clone with a count of one. The V gene is TRBV7-9, the J gene TRBJ1-1; weak D call: TRBD1 (5 bases). Germline-derived CDR1 and CDR2 are SEHNR and FQNEAQ (reference sequence). This CDR3 has 13 amino acids. V gave up 6 bases and J gave up 1 base, with 9 bases separating them. Here the CDR3 reads CASSLTANTEAFF. The CDR3 DNA reads as TGTGCCAGCAGTTTGACAGCGAACACTGAAGCTTTCTTT.